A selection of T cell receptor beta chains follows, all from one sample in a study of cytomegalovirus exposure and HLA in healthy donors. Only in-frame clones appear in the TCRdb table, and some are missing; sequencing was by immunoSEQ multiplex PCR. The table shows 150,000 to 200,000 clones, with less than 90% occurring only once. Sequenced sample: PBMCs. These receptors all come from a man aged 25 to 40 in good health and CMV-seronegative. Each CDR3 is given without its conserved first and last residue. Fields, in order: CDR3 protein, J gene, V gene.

cdr3_aa: ASSQRAGGLDTQY
j_call: TRBJ2-3
v_call: TRBV14

cdr3_aa: ASWAVTLKSYGYT
j_call: TRBJ1-2
v_call: TRBV2

cdr3_aa: ASSLLSVNTEAF
j_call: TRBJ1-1
v_call: TRBV5-1

cdr3_aa: ASSLISSGNTIY
j_call: TRBJ1-3
v_call: TRBV11-3

cdr3_aa: ASSVSGGGEQF
j_call: TRBJ2-1
v_call: TRBV7-9

cdr3_aa: ASSVETGPNNEQF
j_call: TRBJ2-1
v_call: TRBV6-4

cdr3_aa: ASSLNTYSYEQY
j_call: TRBJ2-7
v_call: TRBV5-1

cdr3_aa: ASSLGGRDTEAF
j_call: TRBJ1-1
v_call: TRBV5-1

cdr3_aa: ASTPRGGKSGEQF
j_call: TRBJ2-1
v_call: TRBV28

cdr3_aa: ASSLVRRRIGTQY
j_call: TRBJ2-3
v_call: TRBV7-8

cdr3_aa: AISETTRGQGLGQPQH
j_call: TRBJ1-5
v_call: TRBV10-3

cdr3_aa: AWSVPGLWVAYEQY
j_call: TRBJ2-7
v_call: TRBV30

cdr3_aa: AWSYDRGSSGNTIY
j_call: TRBJ1-3
v_call: TRBV30

cdr3_aa: ASGPAIGSQETQY
j_call: TRBJ2-5
v_call: TRBV12-5

cdr3_aa: ASSAQRWTSGNQETQY
j_call: TRBJ2-5
v_call: TRBV7-9

cdr3_aa: ASSFITNEKLF
j_call: TRBJ1-4
v_call: TRBV5-1

cdr3_aa: ASSWTRDSYSPLH
j_call: TRBJ1-6
v_call: TRBV7-8

cdr3_aa: ASSPDQGANQPQH
j_call: TRBJ1-5
v_call: TRBV4-3

cdr3_aa: ASSFRGQGYEQY
j_call: -
v_call: TRBV5-4

cdr3_aa: ASGQLGVSLAKLF
j_call: TRBJ1-4
v_call: TRBV6-5

cdr3_aa: ASSNPRDYSTGELF
j_call: TRBJ2-2
v_call: TRBV28

cdr3_aa: ASSLGTNTGELF
j_call: TRBJ2-2
v_call: TRBV7-9

cdr3_aa: ASSLEGLAGYEQY
j_call: TRBJ2-7
v_call: TRBV11-2

cdr3_aa: ASSLQGVTGELF
j_call: TRBJ2-2
v_call: TRBV18

cdr3_aa: ASSGQGKAYEQY
j_call: TRBJ2-7
v_call: TRBV7-9

cdr3_aa: ASSKAQVRETQY
j_call: TRBJ2-5
v_call: TRBV21-1

cdr3_aa: ASSLVGGRGKLF
j_call: TRBJ1-4
v_call: TRBV5-6

cdr3_aa: SSSSQGNTIY
j_call: TRBJ1-3
v_call: TRBV7-9

cdr3_aa: ASSLEGRVGWEQY
j_call: TRBJ2-7
v_call: TRBV11-2

cdr3_aa: DKGQPTYEQY
j_call: TRBJ2-7
v_call: TRBV11-3

cdr3_aa: ASSLDMKSEAF
j_call: TRBJ1-1
v_call: TRBV14

cdr3_aa: ASSPNEGGTEAF
j_call: TRBJ1-1
v_call: TRBV18

cdr3_aa: ASSLGPRTVNYGYT
j_call: TRBJ1-2
v_call: TRBV7-2

cdr3_aa: ASSFPGQGARKPYEQY
j_call: TRBJ2-7
v_call: TRBV19

cdr3_aa: ASEQGAGQPQH
j_call: TRBJ1-5
v_call: TRBV19

cdr3_aa: ASSSRQGSETQY
j_call: TRBJ2-5
v_call: TRBV7-6

cdr3_aa: ASSEGASGRVYYEQY
j_call: TRBJ2-7
v_call: TRBV2

cdr3_aa: ASSRQGLVYEQY
j_call: TRBJ2-7
v_call: TRBV5-1